This TCR beta chain was identified in a study of shared clonotypes between healthy human individuals. Germline V gene lookup returns CDR1 SGHTA and CDR2 FQGNSA. This CDR3 is built from 18 residues. Between the trimmed V and J ends, which lost 5 bases and 0 bases, there was a span of 23 bases. TCRdb's table, derived via immunoSEQ multiplex PCR, lists solely in-frame clones and lacks some. The sample lists some 320,000 clones; around 86% were seen once. The chain combines TRBV7-2 with TRBJ2-7; tentative D call: TRBD2 (6 bases). This sequence originates from a man younger than 30 in good health. Sequences were obtained from memory CD8+ T cells sorted from blood. Described subset: CD45RO+ cells pooled with CCR7-negative TemRA cells. CDR3 region: CASSPPGWGTYHSYEQYF. The CDR3 nucleotides read TGTGCCAGCAGCCCCCCTGGATGGGGGACTTATCACTCCTACGAGCAGTACTTC.